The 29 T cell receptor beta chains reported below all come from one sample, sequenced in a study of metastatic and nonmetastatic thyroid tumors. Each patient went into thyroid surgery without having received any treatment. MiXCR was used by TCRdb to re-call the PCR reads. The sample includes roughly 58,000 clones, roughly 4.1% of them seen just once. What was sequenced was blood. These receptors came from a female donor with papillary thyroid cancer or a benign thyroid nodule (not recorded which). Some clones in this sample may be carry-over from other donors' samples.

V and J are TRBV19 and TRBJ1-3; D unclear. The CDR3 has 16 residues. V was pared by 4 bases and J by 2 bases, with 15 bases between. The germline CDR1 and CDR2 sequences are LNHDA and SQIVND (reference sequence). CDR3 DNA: TGTGCCAGTAGTACGGTCCGGGCCCCAACTGGAAACACCATATATTTT. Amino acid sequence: CASSTVRAPTGNTIYF.

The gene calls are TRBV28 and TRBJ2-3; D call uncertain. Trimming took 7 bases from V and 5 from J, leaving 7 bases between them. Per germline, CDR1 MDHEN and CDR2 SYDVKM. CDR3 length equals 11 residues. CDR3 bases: TGTGCCAGCATCTACATAGATACGCAGTATTTT. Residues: CASIYIDTQYF.

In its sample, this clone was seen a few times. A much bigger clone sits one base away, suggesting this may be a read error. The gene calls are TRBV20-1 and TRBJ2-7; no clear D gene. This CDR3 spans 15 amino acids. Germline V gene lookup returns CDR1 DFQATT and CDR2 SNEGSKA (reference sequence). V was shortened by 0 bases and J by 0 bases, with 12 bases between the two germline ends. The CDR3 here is CSARDVNPVSYEQYF. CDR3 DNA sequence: TGCAGTGCTAGAGACGTTAATCCGGTCTCCTACGAGCAGTACTTC.

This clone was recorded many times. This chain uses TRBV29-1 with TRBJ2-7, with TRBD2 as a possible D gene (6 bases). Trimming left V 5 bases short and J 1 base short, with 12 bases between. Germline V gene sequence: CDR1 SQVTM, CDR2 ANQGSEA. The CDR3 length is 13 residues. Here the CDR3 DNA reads TGCAGCGTTTTAACTAGCTCATCCTACGAGCAGTACTTC. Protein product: CSVLTSSSYEQYF.

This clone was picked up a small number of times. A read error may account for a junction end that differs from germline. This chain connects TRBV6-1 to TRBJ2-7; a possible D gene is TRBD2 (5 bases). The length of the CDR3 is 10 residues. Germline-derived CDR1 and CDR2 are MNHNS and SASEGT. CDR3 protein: CACGQRERYF. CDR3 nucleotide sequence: TGTGCTTGCGGGCAGAGGGAGCGGTACTTC.

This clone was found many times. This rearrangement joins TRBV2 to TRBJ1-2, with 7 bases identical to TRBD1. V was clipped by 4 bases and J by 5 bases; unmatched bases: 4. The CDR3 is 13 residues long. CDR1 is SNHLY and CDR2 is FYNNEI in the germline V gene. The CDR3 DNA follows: TGTGCCAGCAGTGCACAGGGGTTGTATGGCTACACCTTC. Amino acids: CASSAQGLYGYTF.

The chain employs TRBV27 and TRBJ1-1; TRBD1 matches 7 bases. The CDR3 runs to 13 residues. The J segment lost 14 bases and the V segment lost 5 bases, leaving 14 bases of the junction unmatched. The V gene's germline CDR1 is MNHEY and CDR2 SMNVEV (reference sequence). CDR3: CASSVQGDTAAFF. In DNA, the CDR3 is TGTGCCAGCAGTGTCCAGGGGGACACTGCAGCATTCTTT.

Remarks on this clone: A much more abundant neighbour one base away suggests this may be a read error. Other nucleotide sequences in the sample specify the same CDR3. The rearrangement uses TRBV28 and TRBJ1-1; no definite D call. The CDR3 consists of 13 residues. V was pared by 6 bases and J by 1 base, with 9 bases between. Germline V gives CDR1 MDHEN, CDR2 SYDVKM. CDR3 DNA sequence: TGTGCCAGCAGGCGAACAGAGAACACTGAAGCTTTCTTT. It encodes CASRRTENTEAFF.

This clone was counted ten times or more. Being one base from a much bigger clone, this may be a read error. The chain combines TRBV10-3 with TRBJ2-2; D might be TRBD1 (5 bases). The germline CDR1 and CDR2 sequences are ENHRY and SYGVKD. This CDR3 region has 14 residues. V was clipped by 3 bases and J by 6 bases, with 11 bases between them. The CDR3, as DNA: TGTGCCATCAGTGACAGGGTCGACGCCGGGGAGCTGTTTTTT. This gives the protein CAISDRVDAGELFF.

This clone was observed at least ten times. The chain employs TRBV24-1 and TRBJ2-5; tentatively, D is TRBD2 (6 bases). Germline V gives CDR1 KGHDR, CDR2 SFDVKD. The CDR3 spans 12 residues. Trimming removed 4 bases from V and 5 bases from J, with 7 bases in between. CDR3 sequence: CATSDRGETQYF. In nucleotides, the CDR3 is TGTGCCACCAGTGACCGGGGGGAGACCCAGTACTTC.

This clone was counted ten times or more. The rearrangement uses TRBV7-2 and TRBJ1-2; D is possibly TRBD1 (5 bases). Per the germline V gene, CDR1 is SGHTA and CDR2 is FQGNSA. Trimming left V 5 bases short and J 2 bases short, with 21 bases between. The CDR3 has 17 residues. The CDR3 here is CASSRKSAGGGNYGYTF. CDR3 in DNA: TGTGCCAGCAGCAGAAAGTCCGCCGGCGGGGGGAACTATGGCTACACCTTC.

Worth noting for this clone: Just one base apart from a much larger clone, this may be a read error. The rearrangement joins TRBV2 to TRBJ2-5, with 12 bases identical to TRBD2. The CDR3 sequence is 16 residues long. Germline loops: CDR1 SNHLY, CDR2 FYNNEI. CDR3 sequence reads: CASSSSGRGHKDTQYF. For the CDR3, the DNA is TGTGCCAGCAGTTCTAGCGGGAGGGGACACAAAGATACCCAGTACTTC.

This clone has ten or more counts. The CDR3 region is CASSLITGGNYGYTF. The CDR3 region has the DNA TGTGCCAGCAGTTTAATAACAGGGGGGAACTATGGCTACACCTTC. V is TRBV12-3 or TRBV12-4 and J is TRBJ1-2, with 8 bases fitting TRBD1. With 2 bases clipped from V and 2 bases from J, the junction kept 4 bases outside the gene matches. The CDR3 runs to 15 residues.

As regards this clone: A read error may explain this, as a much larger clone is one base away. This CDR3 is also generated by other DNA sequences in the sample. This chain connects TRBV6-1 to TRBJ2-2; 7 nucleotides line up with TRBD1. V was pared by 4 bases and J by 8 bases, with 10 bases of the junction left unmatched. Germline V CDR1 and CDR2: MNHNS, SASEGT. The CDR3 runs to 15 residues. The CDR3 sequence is CASSAETGSTGELFF. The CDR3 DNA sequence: TGTGCCAGCAGTGCCGAGACAGGGAGCACTGGGGAGCTGTTTTTT.

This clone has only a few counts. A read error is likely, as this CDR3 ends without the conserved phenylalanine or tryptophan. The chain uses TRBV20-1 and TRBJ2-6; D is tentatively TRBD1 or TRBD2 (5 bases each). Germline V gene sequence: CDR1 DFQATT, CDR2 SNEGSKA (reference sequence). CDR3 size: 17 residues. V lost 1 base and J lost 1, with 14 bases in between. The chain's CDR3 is CSARAPREGSGANVLTL. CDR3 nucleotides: TGCAGTGCTAGAGCTCCCCGCGAGGGGTCTGGGGCCAACGTCCTGACTTTA.

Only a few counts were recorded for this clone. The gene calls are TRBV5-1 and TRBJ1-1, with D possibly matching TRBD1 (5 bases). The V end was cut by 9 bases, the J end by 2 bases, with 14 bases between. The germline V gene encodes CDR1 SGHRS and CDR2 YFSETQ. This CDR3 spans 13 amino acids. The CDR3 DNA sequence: TGCGCCACCAGGAGGGGTCAAAACACTGAAGCTTTCTTT. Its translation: CATRRGQNTEAFF.

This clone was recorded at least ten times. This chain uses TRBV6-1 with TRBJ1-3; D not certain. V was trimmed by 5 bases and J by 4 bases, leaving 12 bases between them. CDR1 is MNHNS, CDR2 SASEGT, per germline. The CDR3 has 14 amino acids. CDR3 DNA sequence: TGTGCCAGCAGTTTGCCAGACATAGGAAACACCATATATTTT. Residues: CASSLPDIGNTIYF.

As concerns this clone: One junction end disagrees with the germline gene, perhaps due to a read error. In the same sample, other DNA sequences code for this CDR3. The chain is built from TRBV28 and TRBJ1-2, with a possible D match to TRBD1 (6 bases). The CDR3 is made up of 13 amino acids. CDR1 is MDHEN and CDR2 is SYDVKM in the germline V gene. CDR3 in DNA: TGTGCCAGCAGTGAAGGACAGAACTATGGCTACACGTTT. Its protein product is CASSEGQNYGYTF.

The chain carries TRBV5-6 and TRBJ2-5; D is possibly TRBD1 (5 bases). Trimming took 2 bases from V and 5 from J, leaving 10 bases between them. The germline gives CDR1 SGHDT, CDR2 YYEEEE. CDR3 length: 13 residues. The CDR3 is CASSFRVGETQYF. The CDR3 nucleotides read TGTGCCAGCAGCTTCAGGGTGGGGGAGACCCAGTACTTC.

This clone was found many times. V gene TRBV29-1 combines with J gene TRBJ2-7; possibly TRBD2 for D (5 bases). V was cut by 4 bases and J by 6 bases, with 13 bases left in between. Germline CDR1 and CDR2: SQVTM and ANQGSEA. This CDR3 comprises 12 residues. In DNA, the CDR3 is TGCAGCGTTGGGGTGGCCGGGGTCGAGCAGTACTTC. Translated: CSVGVAGVEQYF.

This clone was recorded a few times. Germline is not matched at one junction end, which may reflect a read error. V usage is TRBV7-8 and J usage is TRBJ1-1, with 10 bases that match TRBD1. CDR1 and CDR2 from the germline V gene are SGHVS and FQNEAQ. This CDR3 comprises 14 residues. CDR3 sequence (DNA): TGTGTCAGCCGACGGACAGGGGGGAACACTGAAGCTTTCTTT. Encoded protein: CVSRRTGGNTEAFF.

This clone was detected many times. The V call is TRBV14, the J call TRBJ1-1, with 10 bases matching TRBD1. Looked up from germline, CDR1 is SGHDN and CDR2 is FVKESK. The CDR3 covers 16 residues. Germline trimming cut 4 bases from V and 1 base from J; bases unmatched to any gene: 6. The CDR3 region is CASSLRDRGRNTEAFF. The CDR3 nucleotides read TGTGCCAGCAGCCTCCGGGACAGGGGTAGGAACACTGAAGCTTTCTTT.

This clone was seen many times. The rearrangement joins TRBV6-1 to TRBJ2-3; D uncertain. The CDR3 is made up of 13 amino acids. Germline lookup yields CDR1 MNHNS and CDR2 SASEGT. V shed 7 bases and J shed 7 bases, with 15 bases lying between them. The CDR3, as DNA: TGTGCCAGCACCCCCCGGCAGCACAATACGCAGTATTTT. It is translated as CASTPRQHNTQYF.

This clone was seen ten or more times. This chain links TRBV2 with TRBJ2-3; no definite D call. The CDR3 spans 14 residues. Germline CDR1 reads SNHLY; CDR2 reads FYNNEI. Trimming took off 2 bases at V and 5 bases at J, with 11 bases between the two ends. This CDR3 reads CASSETARRDTQYF. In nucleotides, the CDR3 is TGTGCCAGCAGTGAAACGGCAAGGAGAGATACGCAGTATTTT.

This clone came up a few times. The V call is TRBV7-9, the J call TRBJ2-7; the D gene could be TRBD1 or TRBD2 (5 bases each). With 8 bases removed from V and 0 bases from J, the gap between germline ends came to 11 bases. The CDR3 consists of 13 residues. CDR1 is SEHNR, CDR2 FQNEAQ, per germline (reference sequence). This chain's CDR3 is CASGGGTSYEQYF. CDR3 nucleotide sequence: TGTGCCAGCGGTGGGGGAACCTCCTACGAGCAGTACTTC.

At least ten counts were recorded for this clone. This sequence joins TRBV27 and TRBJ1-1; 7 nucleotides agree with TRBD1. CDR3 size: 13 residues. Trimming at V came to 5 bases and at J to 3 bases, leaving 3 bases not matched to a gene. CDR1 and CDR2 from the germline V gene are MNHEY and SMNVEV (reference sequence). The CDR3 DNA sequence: TGTGCCAGCAGTGTCCAGGGGGACACTGAAGCTTTCTTT. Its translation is CASSVQGDTEAFF.

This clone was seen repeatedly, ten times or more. Written as DNA, the CDR3 is TGTGCCAGCAGTTATTATGCAGGGGTTGGAGAGACCCAGTACTTC. This gives the protein CASSYYAGVGETQYF. The V call is TRBV6-1, the J call TRBJ2-5, with D perhaps TRBD1 (6 bases). The CDR3 runs 15 residues. The V gene lost 5 bases and the J gene lost 4 bases, with 17 bases spanning the gap. Germline V gives CDR1 MNHNS, CDR2 SASEGT.

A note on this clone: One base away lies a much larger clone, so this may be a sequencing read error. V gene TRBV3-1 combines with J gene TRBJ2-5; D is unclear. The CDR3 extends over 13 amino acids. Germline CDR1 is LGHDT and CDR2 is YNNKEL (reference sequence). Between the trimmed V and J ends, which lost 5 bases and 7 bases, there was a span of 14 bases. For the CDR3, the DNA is TGTGCCAGCAGCGAGTCCCCTTTCGGGACCCAGTACTTC. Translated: CASSESPFGTQYF.

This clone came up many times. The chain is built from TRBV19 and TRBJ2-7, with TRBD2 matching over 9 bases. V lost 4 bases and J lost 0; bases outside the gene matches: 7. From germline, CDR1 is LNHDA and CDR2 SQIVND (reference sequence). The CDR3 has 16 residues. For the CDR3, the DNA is TGTGCCAGTAGTACCAGGACTAGCGCAAGCTCCTACGAGCAGTACTTC. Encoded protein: CASSTRTSASSYEQYF.